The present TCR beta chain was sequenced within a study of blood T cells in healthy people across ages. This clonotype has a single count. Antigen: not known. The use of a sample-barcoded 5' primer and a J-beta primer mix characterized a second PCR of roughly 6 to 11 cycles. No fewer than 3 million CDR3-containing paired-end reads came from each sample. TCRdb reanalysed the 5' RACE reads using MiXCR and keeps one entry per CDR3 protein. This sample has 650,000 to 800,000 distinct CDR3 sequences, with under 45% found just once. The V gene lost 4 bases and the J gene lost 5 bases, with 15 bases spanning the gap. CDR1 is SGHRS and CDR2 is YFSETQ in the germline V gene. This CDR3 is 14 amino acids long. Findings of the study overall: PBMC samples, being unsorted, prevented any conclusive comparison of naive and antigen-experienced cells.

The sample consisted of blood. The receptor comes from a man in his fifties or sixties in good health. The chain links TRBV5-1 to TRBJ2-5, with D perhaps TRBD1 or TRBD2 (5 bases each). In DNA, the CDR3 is TGCGCCAGCAGCGTGGGGGTGGTCGAGGAGACCCAGTACTTC. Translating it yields CASSVGVVEETQYF.